This entry concerns a single TCR beta chain. This clone occurred once. Its antigen remains undetermined. No base quality information exists; no much larger clone differs at one position. A single read counts as weak evidence. The sample originates from a study of radiation and T cells in renal cell carcinoma (TCRdb year 2020). About the investigation overall: A total of 50 to 55 samples underwent TCR beta sequencing, made up of 26 tumors and around 27 peripheral blood samples. Across all 50 or so samples, several million unique CDR3 nucleotide sequences, encoding roughly 3 million unique CDR3 amino acid sequences, were identified. On the study overall, not on this receptor specifically: A greater number of dominant CDR3 motifs was detected in irradiated tumors than in control tumors, and a larger share of the repertoire was occupied by these motifs in irradiated tumors than in control tumors. Higher TCR clonality was observed in irradiated tumors than in controls, with an average of around 50% of the repertoire accounted for by the top 100 clonotypes, compared with roughly 43% in nephrectomy-only tumors. No pretreatment tumor biopsies were available, so the baseline intratumoral presence of clonotypes could not be determined. The single-armed trial design could not address effects of radiation dose or scheduling on the TCR repertoire. An increase in top tumor clonotypes in blood was observed from baseline to 2 weeks post-radiation, followed by contraction by 4 weeks, which was taken to suggest transient expansion of tumor-resident clones. Because only small tumor regions of approximately 1 g were available, intratumoral heterogeneity was not captured.

TCR beta libraries were generated from genomic DNA with the immunoSEQ kit, following the manufacturer's recommendations. To prepare the libraries, a first multiplex PCR with proprietary primers was run, followed by a second PCR that added unique barcodes, and a bead cleanup was done after each round. A positive control reaction and a negative control reaction, both provided in the kit, were run with every batch of samples. The final libraries were assessed on an Agilent 4200 TapeStation D1000 ScreenTape, pooled by volume, and quantified by qPCR. Sequencing ran on an Illumina NextSeq500 with a MidOutput 150-cycle cartridge, using 156 Read1 and 15 Index1 cycles with kit custom primers. The pooled library was loaded at 0.95 to 1 pM with about 20% PhiX control spiked in. The paper's data handling went like this. Vendor-processed data were analyzed in R, with a clonotype defined as all T cells sharing the same CDR3 nucleotide sequence. For clone abundance analyses, frequencies were normalized to the 10,000 most abundant clones in each sample. Before analysis, public T cell clones were removed, and these numbered fewer than five per sample on average. Dominant motif analysis used ImmunoMap with the PAM10 matrix, gap penalty 30 and homology threshold 0.3; motifs with cumulative frequency at least 0.01 counted as dominant. Tumor-enriched and baseline blood-enriched clonotypes were defined by at least a 32-fold difference in abundance between compartments. Tumor-blood repertoire similarity was measured with the Baroni-Urbani and Buser coefficient, and group comparisons used two-tailed Wilcoxon tests in R. The table comes from immuneACCESS by way of TCRdb, which keeps in-frame sequences with V and J called. Part of the clones is missing from these tables; in studies checked, under half for an unresolved V gene and the rest for unknown reasons. The DNA gave D and trimming, while V, J and clone size come from that table. The sample data list around 15,000 clones, and roughly 50% of these were observed just once. Together, the top ten hold about two fifths of the sample.

In the paper's terms, the time point label means: tumor resected at nephrectomy. In the paper's terms, the treatment or condition label means: 15 Gy SBRT to primary tumor, nephrectomy 4 weeks later. Samples were obtained from a clinical trial, in which 15 Gy stereotactic body radiation therapy was delivered to primary renal cell carcinomas and nephrectomy was performed 4 weeks later. Renal cell carcinoma with clear cell pathology was present in all patients. The tumors were dissociated mechanically, digested with collagenase/hyaluronidase at 37 degrees C, processed in gentleMACS C tubes, and kept in liquid nitrogen. Genomic DNA for TCR sequencing was prepared using the QIAamp DNA Blood Mini Kit (Qiagen). Only samples passing all quality control checks were included in the analyses. According to the germline V gene, CDR1 reads MNHEY and CDR2 reads SVGAGI. The CDR3, cysteine through phenylalanine, is 14 amino acids long. CDR3 DNA is the only sequence kept; it has 42 bases, read in frame from the first base. Trimming removed 1 base from V and 4 bases from J, leaving 11 bases between the germline ends.

The clonotype originates from a woman aged 60-75 years with renal cell carcinoma. The sample here was tumor tissue, taken from a patient whose treatment included radiotherapy and nephrectomy. Recombination joined TRBV6-5 with TRBJ2-7; the D segment could be TRBD1, given 6 matching bases. The DNA sequence is TGTGCCAGCAGTTACTTGAGTCAGGGGTACGAGCAGTACTTC. This sequence encodes CASSYLSQGYEQYF.